This TCR beta chain was obtained from a study of blood T cell repertoires in COVID-19. At the level of the study: Samples taken during acute and convalescent COVID-19 were collected in the United States, Italy and Spain. PBMCs, B-cell-depleted T cells, or T cells were the source of the cDNA or gDNA that made up the material.

In the original processing: Amplified reference gene primers provided the basis for estimating nucleated cell counts. The method was immunoSEQ multiplex PCR; TCRdb's version includes in-frame clones alone and lacks a portion of them. V, J and clone size derive from that table, while D and trimming were established from the DNA sequence. The sample lists about 220,000 clones, about 78% seen once, with roughly 7% in the top ten. Germline trimming cut 4 bases from V and 3 bases from J; bases unmatched to any gene: 7. The CDR3 contains 15 residues. Germline-derived CDR1 and CDR2 are MNHEY and SVGEGT. This clone was seen many times.

The chain recombines TRBV6-2 or TRBV6-3 with TRBJ2-7; 9 nucleotides align to TRBD1. This TCR derives from a woman aged 70-85 years with acute or convalescent COVID-19. Sequencing was done on a sample of peripheral blood. The CDR3 here is CASSFPGQGFYEQYF. The CDR3 DNA sequence: TGTGCCAGCAGTTTTCCGGGACAGGGATTCTACGAGCAGTACTTC.